Reported below is one T cell receptor beta chain. This entry belongs to a study of blood T cell repertoires in COVID-19. Study-level background: Italy, Spain and the United States were the sources of the convalescent and acute COVID-19 samples.

V lost 3 bases to trimming and J lost 7 bases, with 19 bases between them. Germline V lookup: CDR1 GTSNPN, CDR2 SVGIG (reference sequence). The length of the CDR3 is 15 residues. Only in-frame clones appear in the TCRdb table, and some are missing; sequencing was by immunoSEQ multiplex PCR. The sample holds about 400,000 clones; 70% to 90% are singletons and the top ten take approximately 2%. The TCR comes from a woman aged 40-49 years with acute COVID-19. V and J are TRBV30 and TRBJ1-5; TRBD1 is a possible D gene (6 bases). Sequenced: PBMCs or T cells enriched from blood (not recorded which). This CDR3 is CAWRVGAGAGQPQHF. CDR3 bases: TGTGCCTGGAGGGTAGGGGCAGGGGCTGGGCAGCCCCAGCATTTT.